This T cell receptor (beta chain) was recorded in a study of cytomegalovirus exposure and HLA in healthy donors (dated by TCRdb to the late 2010s). About the investigation overall: According to a later analysis, one platform produced both the 110 or so validation repertoires and the 666 repertoires of the first cohort. The study aimed to test whether signatures of past pathogen exposure could be identified by cataloging public T cell receptors. Along with the roughly 710-subject first cohort, a separate validation cohort of over 90 different subjects was used. To predict cytomegalovirus infection status, the study combined high-throughput TCR immunosequencing, statistical association of individual TCRs with disease status, and machine learning. Study-wide findings and limitations: In a later analysis, TCRs clustered in the first cohort were found to also tend to co-occur in the 120 or so validation repertoires, with roughly 93% of cluster scores above 0. According to the authors, the approach could potentially be generalized to other disease states and immunological phenotypes. Most TCR sequences were observed very rarely across donors, whereas some public TCRs were present in many individuals. The validation cohort had no HLA typing available for a later analysis, so co-occurrence within that cohort was assessed over all 120 or so repertoires. Three of the identified cytomegalovirus-associated TCR beta chains were confirmed in vitro to be specific for cytomegalovirus antigens. The classifier was reported to diagnose cytomegalovirus status with high specificity and sensitivity in both the original cohort and the validation cohort. A total of 150 or so TCR beta chains were listed by the study as associated with cytomegalovirus.

Libraries were built with the immunoSEQ multiplex PCR assay. The study's processing was this. To diagnose cytomegalovirus status from the catalog of TCR beta chain sequences, a statistical classification framework was built. TCRdb carries this immuneACCESS record with in-frame sequences only. Its versions omit some clonotypes, under half of them owing to an unresolved V gene in the studies checked, with the rest unexplained. The V and J calls and clone size were taken over from that table, and D and trimming were inferred from the DNA. The sample has under 350,000 clones on record, 86% of them singletons. In total, the top ten clones hold 1% of the sample. The donors belonged to the validation cohort of under 150 subjects, which was separate from the roughly 670-subject first cohort. In regard to this clone: Which antigen it targets is not known. Base quality data are lacking; no much larger clone is found one base away.

The sequenced sample was PBMCs. The sequence came from a woman between 18 and 29 years old in good health and CMV-seronegative.

The nucleotide sequence reads TGCGCCAGCAGGCTGGCAGCCAGCGGGGGGGCCGAGTATTTT. Its coded protein is CASRLAASGGAEYF. The chain couples TRBV5-1 to TRBJ2-3, with TRBD2 identical over 10 junction bases. For this chain, trimming is 5 bases at the V end and 13 bases at the J end, and the number of junction bases without a gene match is 13. The CDR3 spans 14 residues, from the cysteine through the phenylalanine. CDR3 DNA only is kept here, 42 bases in frame from base 1. CDR1 SGHRS and CDR2 YFSETQ are derived from the germline V gene.